These T cell receptor beta chains were read from a single sample in a study of CD8 T cells in Susac syndrome. MiXCR was run by TCRdb on the immunoSEQ multiplex PCR reads, yielding one entry per CDR3 protein. The data contain some 180,000 distinct CDR3 sequences, 85% to 95% of them singletons. The sequenced material came from CD4+ T cells from PBMCs. These receptors were obtained from a human donor with Susac syndrome. CDR3s include the opening cysteine and the closing phenylalanine or tryptophan. D genes are given only for firm matches. For some rows the clone size is stated as once, few or many, or as a class when expanded; others skip it.

V gene	clone size	D gene	J gene	CDR3 DNA	CDR3 protein
TRBV20-1	NA	NA	TRBJ1-6	TGCAGTGCTAGAGAAGATACGGCAGGGAATAATTCACCCCTCCACTTT	CSAREDTAGNNSPLHF
TRBV7-3	NA	NA	TRBJ1-2	TGTGCCAGCAGCTTAATCCACACCTATGGCTACACCTTC	CASSLIHTYGYTF
TRBV5-1	NA	NA	TRBJ1-1	TGCGCCAGCAGCTTGGGACAGAATTATGAAGCTTTCTTT	CASSLGQNYEAFF
TRBV15	NA	TRBD2	TRBJ2-1	TGTGCCACCAGCAGAGGTCGAAGCGGGAGGGCCGGAGATGAGCAGTTCTTC	CATSRGRSGRAGDEQFF
TRBV7-2	NA	NA	TRBJ2-7	TGTGCCAGCAGCTTTGCCCCGGGAGTCCAATCCTACGAGCAGTACTTC	CASSFAPGVQSYEQYF
TRBV13	NA	NA	TRBJ2-5	TGTGCCAGCAGACAAACGGGTCCCGCGGAACATTTGGGGGAGACCCAGTACTTC	CASRQTGPAEHLGETQYF
TRBV3-1	NA	TRBD2	TRBJ2-5	TGTGCCAGCAGCCGACTAGCGGGGGGGCGTGTTGAGACCCAGTACTTC	CASSRLAGGRVETQYF
TRBV6-2/TRBV6-3	NA	NA	TRBJ2-1	TGTGCCAGCACTCAGGGGAGGTCTCCGTTCTTC	CASTQGRSPFF
TRBV27	NA	TRBD2	TRBJ2-5	TGTGCCAGCAGTCTTCTAGCGGGAGCTGAGACCCAGTACTTC	CASSLLAGAETQYF
TRBV25-1	NA	NA	TRBJ1-4	TGTGCCAGCAGTGTCGGGGTTTTTCAGGGGCAGGATGAAAAACTGTTTTTT	CASSVGVFQGQDEKLFF
TRBV28	NA	TRBD2	TRBJ2-3	TGTGCCAGCAGTCACCTCGGACTAGCGGGCACAGGCGCAGATACGCAGTATTTT	CASSHLGLAGTGADTQYF
TRBV5-6	NA	NA	TRBJ2-7	TGTGCCAGCAGCTTGGCAATATCGGTTGGAGGAAGAGTTGACGAGCAGTACTTC	CASSLAISVGGRVDEQYF
TRBV6-2/TRBV6-3	NA	TRBD2	TRBJ2-3	TGTGCCAGCAGTTACTCTAGCGGGCCTAGCACAGATACGCAGTATTTT	CASSYSSGPSTDTQYF
TRBV20-1	NA	TRBD2	TRBJ2-1	TGCAGTGCTCCTAAGCGGGGTTACAATGAGCAGTTCTTC	CSAPKRGYNEQFF
TRBV28	once	NA	TRBJ1-1	TGTGCCAGCAGTCCCGGACTTGGGGACACTGAAGCTTTCTTT	CASSPGLGDTEAFF
TRBV15	NA	TRBD1	TRBJ2-1	TGTGCCACCAGTAAAGGGGGCGCTTATGTCGCTGAGCAGTTCTTC	CATSKGGAYVAEQFF
TRBV28	NA	NA	TRBJ2-7	TGTGCCAGCCGAGAAGGGTCCGACGAGCAGTACTTC	CASREGSDEQYF
TRBV5-1	NA	NA	TRBJ2-3	TGCGCCAGCAGGGTGACAGCGGCGGGAGATACGCAGTATTTT	CASRVTAAGDTQYF
TRBV11-2	NA	TRBD2	TRBJ2-7	TGTGCCAGCAGTTGGGCGGGAGGGCCTTACGAGCAGTACTTC	CASSWAGGPYEQYF
TRBV29-1	NA	NA	TRBJ2-6	TGCAGCGTTGGAGGGGGGGGGCCTGGGGCCAACGTCCTGACTTTC	CSVGGGGPGANVLTF
TRBV3-1	NA	NA	TRBJ1-1	TGTGCCAGCAGCCAAGTCCCAGGCCAGAACACTGAAGCTTTCTTT	CASSQVPGQNTEAFF
TRBV29-1	NA	NA	TRBJ1-2	TGCAGCGTTGAAGCGAGGGAGGGAGCTTATGGCTACACCTTC	CSVEAREGAYGYTF
TRBV12-3/TRBV12-4	once	NA	TRBJ1-6	TGTGCCAGCAGTTTCAGGACGAGAGGTTCACCCCTCCACTTT	CASSFRTRGSPLHF
TRBV6-1	NA	NA	TRBJ2-3	TGTGCCAGCAGTGAAGCGCTTCAGGGAGGCCCCACAGATACGCAGTATTTT	CASSEALQGGPTDTQYF
TRBV28	NA	TRBD2	TRBJ2-1	TGTGCCAGCAGTTTTATGGGACTAGGGGAAGGGAATGAGCAGTTCTTC	CASSFMGLGEGNEQFF
TRBV29-1	NA	NA	TRBJ1-5	TGCAGCGTTAATATAAGGGGACTCGAAGGGCCCCAGCATTTT	CSVNIRGLEGPQHF
TRBV20-1	NA	NA	TRBJ1-1	TGCAGTGCTAGATCGGCTATGAACACTGAAGCTTTCTTT	CSARSAMNTEAFF
TRBV29-1	NA	TRBD2	TRBJ2-3	TGCAGCCTGACGGGGCCTAGCGGGAGTTCTGATAGCACAGATACGCAGTATTTT	CSLTGPSGSSDSTDTQYF
TRBV25-1	NA	TRBD2	TRBJ2-7	TGTGCCAGCAGTGAACTAGCGGGAGAGCAGTACTTC	CASSELAGEQYF
TRBV20-1	NA	NA	TRBJ2-5	TGCAGTGCTCCCCGACGGGAGTTTCAAGAGACCCAGTACTTC	CSAPRREFQETQYF
TRBV29-1	NA	NA	TRBJ1-1	TGCAGCGTTATAAGCCGTTCGAACACTGAAGCTTTCTTT	CSVISRSNTEAFF
TRBV15	NA	TRBD1	TRBJ2-1	TGTGCCGGAAAAGGGGGCCACAATGAGCAGTTCTTC	CAGKGGHNEQFF
TRBV9	once	NA	TRBJ1-2	TGTGCCAGCAGCGTAGCTGGGCCCTATGGCTACACCTTC	CASSVAGPYGYTF
TRBV29-1	NA	TRBD1	TRBJ2-3	TGCAGCGTGGGCCGGGACAGGGGAGTCTACGGCACAGATACGCAGTATTTT	CSVGRDRGVYGTDTQYF
TRBV20-1	NA	NA	TRBJ1-2	TGCAGTGCTAGAGTCGGTACAGCTAACTATGGCTACACCTTC	CSARVGTANYGYTF
TRBV12-5	NA	TRBD1	TRBJ2-1	TGTGCTAGTGTCCCGACAGGGGGTGAGCAGTTCTTC	CASVPTGGEQFF
TRBV7-6	once	NA	TRBJ2-1	TGTGCCAGCAGCTCCTGGGCCGATGAGCAGTTCTTC	CASSSWADEQFF
TRBV18	once	NA	TRBJ1-5	TGTGCCAGCTCACCCGAGGGTAGCAATCAGCCCCAGCATTTT	CASSPEGSNQPQHF
TRBV5-1	NA	NA	TRBJ2-2	TGCGCCAGCAGCTCGGACAGCCCGAACACCGGGGAGCTGTTTTTT	CASSSDSPNTGELFF
TRBV20-1	NA	TRBD1	TRBJ1-2	TGCAGTGCTCGCATTACAGGGGCCCAGGTTGATGGCTACACCTTC	CSARITGAQVDGYTF
TRBV6-2/TRBV6-3	few	TRBD1	TRBJ2-7	TGTGCCAGCAGTCGGACAGGGGCCTACGAGCAGTACTTC	CASSRTGAYEQYF
TRBV6-6	NA	TRBD1	TRBJ1-2	TGTGCCAGCAGTTACCGACAGGGAGCTAACTATGGCTACACCTTC	CASSYRQGANYGYTF
TRBV19	NA	TRBD2	TRBJ2-7	TGTGCCAGTAGTATTTTAGCGGGAGTGGTCTACGAGCAGTACTTC	CASSILAGVVYEQYF
TRBV29-1	NA	NA	TRBJ2-2	TGCAGCGTTGTGGGGGGCATGACCGGGGAGCTGTTTTTT	CSVVGGMTGELFF
TRBV2	NA	TRBD2	TRBJ2-2	TGTGCCAGCAGTCGGGACTACGCGAACACCGGGGAGCTGTTTTTT	CASSRDYANTGELFF